This paragraph reports one TCR beta chain. This entry comes from a study of T cell responses to AZD1222 COVID-19 vaccine. Assay used: immunoSEQ multiplex PCR; TCRdb lists only in-frame clones, some missing. Of roughly 140,000 clones listed, roughly 91% were seen once; the top ten hold about 3.4%. The CDR3 length is 15 residues. V gave up 2 bases and J gave up 4 bases, with 11 bases separating them. The germline gives CDR1 MNHEY, CDR2 SVGEGT. The TCR originated in an adult who received the AZD1222 COVID-19 vaccine. The input for sequencing was peripheral blood, taken 28 days after the second AZD1222 dose. J is TRBJ2-2 and V is TRBV6-2 or TRBV6-3; no firm D call. CDR3 DNA: TGTGCCAGCAGTTACCAAGGGCCCGTCACCGGGGAGCTGTTTTTT. It is translated as CASSYQGPVTGELFF.